This record concerns one T cell receptor beta chain sequence. Authors' analysis steps: Amplification of reference gene primers provided the estimated nucleated cell counts. Assay: immunoSEQ multiplex PCR; the TCRdb copy retains only in-frame clones and omits some. That table supplies the V and J calls and clone size; D and trimming were determined from the DNA. This table has over 100,000 clones, roughly 86% appearing once. After removal of 7 bases from V and 6 bases from J, the junction contained 9 bases not matched to a gene. Germline-derived CDR1 and CDR2 are SNHLY and FYNNEI. This CDR3 region has 14 residues. The entry originates in a study of blood T cell repertoires in COVID-19.

The material sequenced was peripheral blood. The receptor's source is a man in his forties with acute or convalescent COVID-19. The chain couples TRBV2 to TRBJ2-7; TRBD2 agrees at 10 bases. The CDR3 DNA reads as TGTGCCAGCACCGCTCGGACTAGCGGCTCCGAGCAGTACTTC. It yields the protein CASTARTSGSEQYF.